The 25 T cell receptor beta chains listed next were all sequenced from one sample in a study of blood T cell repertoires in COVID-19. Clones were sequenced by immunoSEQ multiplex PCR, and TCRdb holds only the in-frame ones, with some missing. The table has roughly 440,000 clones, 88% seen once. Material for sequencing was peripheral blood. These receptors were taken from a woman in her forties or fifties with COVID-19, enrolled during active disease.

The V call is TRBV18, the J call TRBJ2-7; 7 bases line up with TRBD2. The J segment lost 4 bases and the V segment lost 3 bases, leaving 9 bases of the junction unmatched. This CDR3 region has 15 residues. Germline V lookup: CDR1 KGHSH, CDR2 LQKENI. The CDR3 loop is CASSPGRGSTYEQYF. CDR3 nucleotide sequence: TGTGCCAGCTCACCTGGGCGGGGGAGCACATACGAGCAGTACTTC. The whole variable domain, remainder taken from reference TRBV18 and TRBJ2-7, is NAGVMQNPRHLVRRRGQEARLRCSPMKGHSHVYWYRQLPEEGLKFMVYLQKENIIDESGMPKERFSAEFPKEGPSILRIQQVVRGDSAAYFCASSPGRGSTYEQYFGPGTRLTVT.

This CDR3 is CASRDSRDTIYF. As DNA, the CDR3 is TGCGCCAGCAGAGACAGTCGGGACACCATATATTTT. The chain combines TRBV5-1 with TRBJ1-3, with TRBD1 as a possible D gene (5 bases). The germline V and J ends were trimmed by 5 bases and 8 bases, with 11 bases remaining between them. Germline V gene sequence: CDR1 SGHRS, CDR2 YFSETQ. CDR3 length: 12 residues.

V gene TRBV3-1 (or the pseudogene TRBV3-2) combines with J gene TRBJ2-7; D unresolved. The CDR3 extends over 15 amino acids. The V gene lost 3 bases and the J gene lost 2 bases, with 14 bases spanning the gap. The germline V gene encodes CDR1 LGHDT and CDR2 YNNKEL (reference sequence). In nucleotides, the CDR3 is TGTGCCAGCAGCCAGAGCCACCTTGGGCCCTACGAGCAGTACTTC. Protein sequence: CASSQSHLGPYEQYF.

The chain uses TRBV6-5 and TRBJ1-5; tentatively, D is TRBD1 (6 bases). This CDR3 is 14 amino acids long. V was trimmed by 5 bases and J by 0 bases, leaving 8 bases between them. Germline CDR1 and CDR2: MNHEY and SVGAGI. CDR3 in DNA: TGTGCCAGCAGTACAGGGAATAGCAATCAGCCCCAGCATTTT. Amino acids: CASSTGNSNQPQHF.

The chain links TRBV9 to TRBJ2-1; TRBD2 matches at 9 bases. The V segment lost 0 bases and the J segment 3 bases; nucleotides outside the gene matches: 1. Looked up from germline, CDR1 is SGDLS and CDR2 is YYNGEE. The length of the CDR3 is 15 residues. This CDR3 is CASSVARGGYNEQFF. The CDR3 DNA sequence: TGTGCCAGCAGCGTAGCGCGGGGGGGCTACAATGAGCAGTTCTTC.

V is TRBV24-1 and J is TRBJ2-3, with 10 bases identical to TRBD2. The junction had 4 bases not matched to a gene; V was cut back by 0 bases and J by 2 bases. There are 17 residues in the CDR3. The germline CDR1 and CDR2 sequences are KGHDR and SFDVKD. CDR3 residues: CATSDLKRGGYTDTQYF. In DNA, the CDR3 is TGTGCCACCAGTGATTTGAAGCGGGGGGGTTACACAGATACGCAGTATTTT.

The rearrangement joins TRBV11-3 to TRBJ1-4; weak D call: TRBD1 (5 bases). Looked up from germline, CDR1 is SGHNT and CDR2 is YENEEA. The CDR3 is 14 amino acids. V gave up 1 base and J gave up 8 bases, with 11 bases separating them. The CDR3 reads CASSLGQGSEKLFF. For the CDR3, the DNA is TGTGCCAGCAGCTTAGGGCAGGGAAGCGAAAAACTGTTTTTT.

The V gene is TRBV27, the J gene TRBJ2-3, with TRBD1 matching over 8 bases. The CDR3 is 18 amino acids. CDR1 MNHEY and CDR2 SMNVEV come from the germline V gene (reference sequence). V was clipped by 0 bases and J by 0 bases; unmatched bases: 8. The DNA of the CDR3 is TGTGCCAGCAGTTTATCGTGGACAGGGCCCCTTAGCACAGATACGCAGTATTTT. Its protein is CASSLSWTGPLSTDTQYF.

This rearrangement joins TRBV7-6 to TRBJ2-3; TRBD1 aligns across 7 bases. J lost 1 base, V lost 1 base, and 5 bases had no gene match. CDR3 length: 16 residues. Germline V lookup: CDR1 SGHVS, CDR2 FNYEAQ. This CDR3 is CASSLDRGPRTDTQYF. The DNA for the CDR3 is TGTGCCAGCAGCTTAGACAGGGGACCCCGCACAGATACGCAGTATTTT.

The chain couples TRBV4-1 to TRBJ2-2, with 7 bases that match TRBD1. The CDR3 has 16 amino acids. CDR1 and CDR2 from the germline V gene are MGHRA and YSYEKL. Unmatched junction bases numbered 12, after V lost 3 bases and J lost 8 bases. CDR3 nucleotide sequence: TGCGCCAGCAGCCAGGCTCCGGGACAGAGGAAAGGGGAGCTGTTTTTT. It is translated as CASSQAPGQRKGELFF.

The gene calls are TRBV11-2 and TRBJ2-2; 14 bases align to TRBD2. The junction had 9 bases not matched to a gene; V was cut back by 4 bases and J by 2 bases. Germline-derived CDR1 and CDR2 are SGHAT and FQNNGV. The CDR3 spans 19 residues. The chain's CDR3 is CASSSPGLAGAFNTGELFF. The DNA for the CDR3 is TGTGCCAGCAGCTCCCCGGGACTAGCGGGGGCCTTTAACACCGGGGAGCTGTTTTTT.

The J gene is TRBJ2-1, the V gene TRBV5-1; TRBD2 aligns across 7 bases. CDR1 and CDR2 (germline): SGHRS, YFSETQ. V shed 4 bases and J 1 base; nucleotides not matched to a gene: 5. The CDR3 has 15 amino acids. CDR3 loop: CASSRELASYNEQFF. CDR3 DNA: TGCGCCAGCAGCCGGGAACTAGCGTCCTACAATGAGCAGTTCTTC.

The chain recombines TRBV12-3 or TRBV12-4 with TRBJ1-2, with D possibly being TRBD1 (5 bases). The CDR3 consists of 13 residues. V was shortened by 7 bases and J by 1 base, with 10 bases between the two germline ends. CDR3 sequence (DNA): TGTGCCAGCACCTGGGGCAGTAACTATGGCTACACCTTC. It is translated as CASTWGSNYGYTF.

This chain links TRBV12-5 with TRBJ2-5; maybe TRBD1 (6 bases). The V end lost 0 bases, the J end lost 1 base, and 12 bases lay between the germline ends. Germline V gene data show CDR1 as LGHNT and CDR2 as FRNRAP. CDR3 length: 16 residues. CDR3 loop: CASGLVRTDTQETQYF. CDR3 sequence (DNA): TGTGCTAGTGGTTTGGTCCGGACAGACACCCAAGAGACCCAGTACTTC.

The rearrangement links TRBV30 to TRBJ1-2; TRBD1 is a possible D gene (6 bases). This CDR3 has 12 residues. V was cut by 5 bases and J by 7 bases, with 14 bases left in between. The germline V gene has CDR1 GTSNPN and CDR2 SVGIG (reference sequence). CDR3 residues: CAWSGVLGGYTF. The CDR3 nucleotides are TGTGCCTGGTCAGGGGTCTTGGGTGGCTACACCTTC.

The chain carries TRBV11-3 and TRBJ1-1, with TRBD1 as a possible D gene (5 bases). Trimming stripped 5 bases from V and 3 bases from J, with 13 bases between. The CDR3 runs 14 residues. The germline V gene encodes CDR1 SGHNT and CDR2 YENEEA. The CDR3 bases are TGTGCCAGCAGCCCCAACGGGGGGGACACTGAAGCTTTCTTT. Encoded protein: CASSPNGGDTEAFF.

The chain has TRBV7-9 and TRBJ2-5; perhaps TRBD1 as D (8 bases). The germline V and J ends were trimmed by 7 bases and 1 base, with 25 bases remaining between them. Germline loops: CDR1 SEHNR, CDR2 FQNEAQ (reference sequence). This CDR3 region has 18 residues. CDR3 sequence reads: CASTILGGTGPLQETQYF. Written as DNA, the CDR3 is TGTGCCAGCACCATTCTCGGGGGGACAGGTCCACTCCAAGAGACCCAGTACTTC.

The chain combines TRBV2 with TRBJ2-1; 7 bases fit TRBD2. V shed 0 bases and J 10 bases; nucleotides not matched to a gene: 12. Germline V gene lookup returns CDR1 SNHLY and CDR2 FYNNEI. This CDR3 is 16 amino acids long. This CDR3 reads CASSEARANPGREQFF. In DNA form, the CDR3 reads TGTGCCAGCAGTGAAGCTCGGGCCAACCCCGGGAGGGAGCAGTTCTTC.

CDR3 bases: TGTGCCAGCAGCAAAGTGGGACAGAAAATGAACACTGAAGCTTTCTTT. It is translated as CASSKVGQKMNTEAFF. The rearrangement uses TRBV21-1 and TRBJ1-1; the table names TRBD1, a call not compared with the DNA. TRBV21-1 is a documented pseudogene. The CDR3 contains 16 residues.

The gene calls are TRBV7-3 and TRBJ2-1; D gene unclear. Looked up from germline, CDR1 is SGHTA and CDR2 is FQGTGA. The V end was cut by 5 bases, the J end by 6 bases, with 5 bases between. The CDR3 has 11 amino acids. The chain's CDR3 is CASSISNEQFF. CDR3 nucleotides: TGTGCCAGCAGCATCTCCAATGAGCAGTTCTTC. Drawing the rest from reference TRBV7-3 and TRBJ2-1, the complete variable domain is GAGVSQTPSNKVTEKGKYVELRCDPISGHTALYWYRQSLGQGPEFLIYFQGTGAADDSGLPNDRFFAVRPEGSVSTLKIQRTERGDSAVYLCASSISNEQFFGPGTRLTVL.

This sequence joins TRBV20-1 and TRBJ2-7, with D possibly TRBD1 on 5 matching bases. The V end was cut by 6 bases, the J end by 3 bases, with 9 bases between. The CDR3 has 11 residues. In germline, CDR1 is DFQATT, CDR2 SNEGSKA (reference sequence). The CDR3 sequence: CSAQGDYEQYF. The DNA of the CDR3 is TGCAGTGCCCAAGGGGACTACGAGCAGTACTTC.

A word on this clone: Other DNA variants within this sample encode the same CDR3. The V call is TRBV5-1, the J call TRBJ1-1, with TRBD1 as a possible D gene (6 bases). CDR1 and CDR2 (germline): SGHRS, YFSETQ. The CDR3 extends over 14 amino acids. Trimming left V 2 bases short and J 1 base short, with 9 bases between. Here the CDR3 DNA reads TGCGCCAGCAGCTTAGGCAGGGGGAACACTGAAGCTTTCTTT. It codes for CASSLGRGNTEAFF. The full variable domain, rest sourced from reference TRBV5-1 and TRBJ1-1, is KAGVTQTPRYLIKTRGQQVTLSCSPISGHRSVSWYQQTPGQGLQFLFEYFSETQRNKGNFPGRFSGRQFSNSRSEMNVSTLELGDSALYLCASSLGRGNTEAFFGQGTRLTVV.

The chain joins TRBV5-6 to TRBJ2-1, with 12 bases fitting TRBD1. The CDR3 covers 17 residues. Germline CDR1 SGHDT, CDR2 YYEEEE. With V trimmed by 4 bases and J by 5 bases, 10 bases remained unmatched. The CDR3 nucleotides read TGTGCCAGCAGCCCCCGGGACAGGGGGCGCTTCGACAATGAGCAGTTCTTC. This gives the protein CASSPRDRGRFDNEQFF.

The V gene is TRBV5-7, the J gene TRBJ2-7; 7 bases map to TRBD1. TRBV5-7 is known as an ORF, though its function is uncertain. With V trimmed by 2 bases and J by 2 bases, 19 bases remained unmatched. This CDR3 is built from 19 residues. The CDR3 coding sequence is TGTGCCAGCAGCTTAAGTGTTGCGACAGGGCACGTCCCGGCCTACGAGCAGTACTTC. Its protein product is CASSLSVATGHVPAYEQYF.

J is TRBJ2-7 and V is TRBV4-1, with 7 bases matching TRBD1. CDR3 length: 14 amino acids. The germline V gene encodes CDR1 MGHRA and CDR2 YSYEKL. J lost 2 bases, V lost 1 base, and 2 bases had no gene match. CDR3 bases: TGCGCCAGCAGCCAAGGACAGGGCACCTACGAGCAGTACTTC. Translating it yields CASSQGQGTYEQYF.